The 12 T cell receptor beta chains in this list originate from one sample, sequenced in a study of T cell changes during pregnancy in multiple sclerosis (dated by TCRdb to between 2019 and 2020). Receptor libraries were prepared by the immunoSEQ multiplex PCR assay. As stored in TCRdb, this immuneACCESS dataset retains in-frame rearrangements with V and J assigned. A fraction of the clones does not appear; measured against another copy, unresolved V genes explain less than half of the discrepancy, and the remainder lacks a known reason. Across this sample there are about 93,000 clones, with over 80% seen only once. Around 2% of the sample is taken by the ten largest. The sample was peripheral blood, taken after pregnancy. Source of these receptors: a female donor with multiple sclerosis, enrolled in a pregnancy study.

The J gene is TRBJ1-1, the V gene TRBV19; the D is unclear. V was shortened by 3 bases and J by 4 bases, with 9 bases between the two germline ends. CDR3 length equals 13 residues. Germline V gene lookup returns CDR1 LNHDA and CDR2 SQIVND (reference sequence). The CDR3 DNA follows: TGTGCCAGTAGTATTTCCGTCTCCACTGAAGCTTTCTTT. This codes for CASSISVSTEAFF.

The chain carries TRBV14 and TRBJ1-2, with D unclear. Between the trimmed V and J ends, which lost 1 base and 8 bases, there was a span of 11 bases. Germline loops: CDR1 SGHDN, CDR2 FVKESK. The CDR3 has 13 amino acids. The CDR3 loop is CASSQVRVGGYTF. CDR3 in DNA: TGTGCCAGCAGCCAAGTCCGGGTCGGCGGCTACACCTTC.

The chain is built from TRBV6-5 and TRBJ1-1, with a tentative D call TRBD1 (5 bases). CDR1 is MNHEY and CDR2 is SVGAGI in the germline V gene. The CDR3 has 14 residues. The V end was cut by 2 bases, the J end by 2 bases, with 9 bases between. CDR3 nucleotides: TGTGCCAGCAGTTACCGACAGCCAAACACTGAAGCTTTCTTT. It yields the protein CASSYRQPNTEAFF.

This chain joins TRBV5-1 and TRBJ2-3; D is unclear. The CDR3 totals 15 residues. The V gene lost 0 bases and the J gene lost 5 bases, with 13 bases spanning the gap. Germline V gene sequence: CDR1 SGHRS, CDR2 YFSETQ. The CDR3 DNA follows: TGCGCCAGCAGCTTGGCGTTAGCCATAGGAGATACGCAGTATTTT. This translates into CASSLALAIGDTQYF.

CDR3 bases: TGTGCCAGCAGCTACCAGTCCGGGGGGGCCCACAATGAGCAGTTCTTC. Its protein product is CASSYQSGGAHNEQFF. The gene calls are TRBV6-5 and TRBJ2-1; 8 nucleotides agree with TRBD2. V dropped 6 bases and J dropped 5; count of bases not matched to a gene: 12. Looked up from germline, CDR1 is MNHEY and CDR2 is SVGAGI. This CDR3 comprises 16 residues.

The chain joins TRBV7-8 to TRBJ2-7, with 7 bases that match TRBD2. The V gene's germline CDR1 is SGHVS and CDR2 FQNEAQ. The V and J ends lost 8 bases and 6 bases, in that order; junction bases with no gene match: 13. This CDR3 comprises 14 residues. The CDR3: CASGLGRASTEQYF. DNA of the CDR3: TGTGCCAGCGGGTTGGGGAGGGCCTCGACCGAGCAGTACTTC.

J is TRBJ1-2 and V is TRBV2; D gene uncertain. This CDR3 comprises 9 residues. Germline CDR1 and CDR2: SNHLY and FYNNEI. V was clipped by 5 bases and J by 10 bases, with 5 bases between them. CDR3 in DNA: TGTGCCAGCAGTTCCTACTACACCTTC. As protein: CASSSYYTF.

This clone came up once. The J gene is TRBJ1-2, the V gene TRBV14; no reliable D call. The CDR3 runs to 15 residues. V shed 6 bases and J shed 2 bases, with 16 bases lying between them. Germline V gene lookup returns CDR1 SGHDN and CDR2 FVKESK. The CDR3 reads CASSHDGVLNYGYTF. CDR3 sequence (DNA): TGTGCCAGCAGTCATGACGGAGTTTTAAACTATGGCTACACCTTC.

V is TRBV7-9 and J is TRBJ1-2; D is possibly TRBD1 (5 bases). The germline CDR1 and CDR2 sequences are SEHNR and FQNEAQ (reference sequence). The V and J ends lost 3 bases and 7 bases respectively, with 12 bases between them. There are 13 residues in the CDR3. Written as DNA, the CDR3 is TGTGCCAGCAGCTTGACAGAGTTAGGTGGCTACACCTTC. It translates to CASSLTELGGYTF.

The CDR3 nucleotides read TGTGCCAGCAGCCCGGGGGGCTTCAGGGGAGGTGAGACCCAGTACTTC. It translates to CASSPGGFRGGETQYF. The rearrangement links TRBV7-2 to TRBJ2-5; TRBD2 might be the D (7 bases). The CDR3 has 16 residues. Trimming stripped 5 bases from V and 5 bases from J, with 21 bases between. The germline gives CDR1 SGHTA, CDR2 FQGNSA.

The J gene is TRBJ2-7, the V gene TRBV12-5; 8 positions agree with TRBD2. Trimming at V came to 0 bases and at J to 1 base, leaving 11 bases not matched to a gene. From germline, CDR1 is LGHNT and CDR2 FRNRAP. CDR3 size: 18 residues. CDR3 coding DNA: TGTGCTAGTGGTTTGGTACCCAGTACTAGCGGAAGTTCCTACGAGCAGTACTTC. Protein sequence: CASGLVPSTSGSSYEQYF.

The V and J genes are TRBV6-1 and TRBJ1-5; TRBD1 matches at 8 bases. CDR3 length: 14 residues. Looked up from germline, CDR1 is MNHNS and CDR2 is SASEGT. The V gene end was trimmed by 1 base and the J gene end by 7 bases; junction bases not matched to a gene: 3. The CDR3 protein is CASSEGQGLQPQHF. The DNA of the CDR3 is TGTGCCAGCAGTGAAGGACAGGGGTTACAGCCCCAGCATTTT.